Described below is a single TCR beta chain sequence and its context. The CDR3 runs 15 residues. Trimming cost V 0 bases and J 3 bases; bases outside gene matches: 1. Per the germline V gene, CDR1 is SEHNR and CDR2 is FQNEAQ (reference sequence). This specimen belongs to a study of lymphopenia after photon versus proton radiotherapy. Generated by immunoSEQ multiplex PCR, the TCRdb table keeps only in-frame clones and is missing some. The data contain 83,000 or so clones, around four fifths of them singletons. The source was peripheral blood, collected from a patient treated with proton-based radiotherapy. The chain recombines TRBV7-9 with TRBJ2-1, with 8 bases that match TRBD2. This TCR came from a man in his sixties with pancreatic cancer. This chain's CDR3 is CASSLAGRDYNEQFF. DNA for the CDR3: TGTGCCAGCAGCTTAGCCGGGAGGGACTACAATGAGCAGTTCTTC.